Below, one T cell receptor beta chain is given with its context. Its antigen is still unknown. TCRdb reprocessed the 5' RACE reads via MiXCR and lists one record per CDR3 protein. The table lists about 54,000 distinct CDR3 sequences, approximately 17% of them singletons. V was clipped by 5 bases and J by 4 bases; unmatched bases: 6. The CDR3 runs to 15 residues. Germline assignment: CDR1 DFQATT and CDR2 SNEGSKA (reference sequence). General study points: Tumor-infiltrating Treg TCR alpha and beta sequences overlapped most with tumor naive CD4+ T cells, then blood naive. Tumor memory CD4+ T cell TCR gene usage clustered with blood and lymph node memory CD4+ cells and lymph node naive CD4+ cells.

Source material: naive CD4+ T cells sorted from blood. Subset specified: naive CD4+ T cells, CD4+CD45RA+CD25-. This TCR was recovered from a female donor with breast cancer. V and J are TRBV20-1 and TRBJ2-7; 15 bases agree with TRBD2. CDR3 region: CSAWTSGRAKYEQYF. The CDR3 DNA follows: TGCAGTGCTTGGACTAGCGGGAGGGCCAAGTACGAGCAGTACTTC.